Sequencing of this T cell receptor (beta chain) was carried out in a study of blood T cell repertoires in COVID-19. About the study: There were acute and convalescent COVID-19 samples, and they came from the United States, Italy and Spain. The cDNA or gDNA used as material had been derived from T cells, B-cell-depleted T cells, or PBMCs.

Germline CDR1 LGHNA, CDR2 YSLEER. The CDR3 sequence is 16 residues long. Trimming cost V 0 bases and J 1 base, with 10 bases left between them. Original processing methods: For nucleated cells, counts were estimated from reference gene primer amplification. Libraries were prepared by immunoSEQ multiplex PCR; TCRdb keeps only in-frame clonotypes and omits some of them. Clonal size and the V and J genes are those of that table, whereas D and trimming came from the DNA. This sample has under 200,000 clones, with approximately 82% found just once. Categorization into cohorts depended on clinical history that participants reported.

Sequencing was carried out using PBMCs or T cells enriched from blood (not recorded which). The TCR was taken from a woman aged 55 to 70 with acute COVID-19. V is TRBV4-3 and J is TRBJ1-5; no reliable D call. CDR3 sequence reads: CASSQDPLGSNQPQHF. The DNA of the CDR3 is TGCGCCAGCAGCCAAGATCCGTTGGGCAGCAATCAGCCCCAGCATTTT.